This is a list of T cell receptor beta chains from one sample in a study of shared clonotypes between healthy human individuals. Measured with immunoSEQ multiplex PCR; TCRdb has only the in-frame clones, and not every one. The sample contains more than 1.2 million clones, just under 99% of which appear only once. The sequenced sample was naive CD4+ T cells sorted from blood. The receptors were gathered from a young man in good health. CDR3s include the opening cysteine and the closing phenylalanine or tryptophan. D genes are given only for firm matches. Rows may omit the clone size; those that give it use once, few, many or a size class.

J,V,D,size,DNA,CDR3
TRBJ1-1,TRBV11-2,-,-,TGTGCCAGCAGCTTAAGGGGGACTGAAGCTTTCTTT,CASSLRGTEAFF
TRBJ2-7,TRBV29-1,TRBD2,once,TGCAGCGTTGAAGCGGTGGCTAGCGGGACGCCTGGAGAGCAGTACTTC,CSVEAVASGTPGEQYF
TRBJ1-5,TRBV19,TRBD1,-,TGTGCCAGTAGTATGATCCGGGGGGACAGGCGGAATCAGCCCCAGCATTTT,CASSMIRGDRRNQPQHF
TRBJ2-2,TRBV27,-,-,TGTGCCAGCAGTCGGTTCCGGGAGAAAACCGGGGAGCTGTTTTTT,CASSRFREKTGELFF
TRBJ2-7,TRBV19,-,-,TGTGCCAGTAGTATGAGGGATAAGTACGAGCAGTACTTC,CASSMRDKYEQYF
TRBJ2-2,TRBV7-7,TRBD2,-,TGTGCCAGCAGCGCGCGACTAGCGCCCACCGGGGAGCTGTTTTTT,CASSARLAPTGELFF
TRBJ1-3,TRBV6-5,-,-,TGTGCCAGCAGTGTATCAGGGTCGGAAAACACCATATATTTT,CASSVSGSENTIYF
TRBJ1-1,TRBV18,-,-,TGTGCCAGCTCACCAAGGAGGGGAGGAGATTCGGTTGAAGCTTTCTTT,CASSPRRGGDSVEAFF
TRBJ2-2,TRBV30,-,-,TGTGCCTGGGGCGGGACAGCGAACACCGGGGAGCTGTTTTTT,CAWGGTANTGELFF
TRBJ1-1,TRBV5-1,-,-,TGCGCCAGCAGCTGGGAAGGGGGCACTGAAGCTTTCTTT,CASSWEGGTEAFF
TRBJ2-7,TRBV5-4,-,-,TGTGCCAGCAGCCTCGACAGGATCTCCTACGAGCAGTACTTC,CASSLDRISYEQYF
TRBJ1-5,TRBV7-6,TRBD1,-,TGTGCCAGCAGTCCAACAGGGGGCAATCAGCCCCAGCATTTT,CASSPTGGNQPQHF
TRBJ2-7,TRBV28,TRBD2,-,TGTGCCAGCAGTTTACTAGGACTAGCGGGAGCCCACGAGCAGTACTTC,CASSLLGLAGAHEQYF
TRBJ1-1,TRBV5-1,-,-,TGCGCCAGCAGCTTGGCCGGACAGAGCAAGGCTTTCTTT,CASSLAGQSKAFF
TRBJ2-7,TRBV4-1,TRBD2,-,TGCGCCAGCAGCCAAGATAAAGCGGGAATGAGCTCCTACGAGCAGTACTTC,CASSQDKAGMSSYEQYF
TRBJ1-1,TRBV7-6,-,-,TGTGCCAGCAGCTTAGCGGAAGGGATCTCTGAAGCTTTCTTT,CASSLAEGISEAFF
TRBJ2-1,TRBV9,TRBD2,-,TGTGCCAGCCAGGGACTAGCGGCCTACAATGAGCAGTTCTTC,CASQGLAAYNEQFF
TRBJ2-7,TRBV27,-,-,TGTGCCAGCAGTCCTGGGACAAGCTACGAGCAGTACTTC,CASSPGTSYEQYF
TRBJ2-5,TRBV11-2,TRBD2,-,TGTGCCAGCAGCTTAAGGACTAGCGGGAGACAGGAGACCCAGTACTTC,CASSLRTSGRQETQYF
TRBJ2-1,TRBV5-1,TRBD2,-,TGCGCCAGCAGCTGGAGGACTAGCGGAAACAATGAGCAGTTCTTC,CASSWRTSGNNEQFF
TRBJ2-7,TRBV9,TRBD1,-,TGTGCCAGCAGCGTAGAACAGGGGACGCAGTACTTC,CASSVEQGTQYF
TRBJ1-2,TRBV6-5,-,-,TGTGCCAGCAGTTACTTCGGACAGTATGGCTACACCTTC,CASSYFGQYGYTF
TRBJ1-1,TRBV15,-,-,TGTGCCACCAGCCGCGGCAGGGGGAACACTGAAGCTTTCTTT,CATSRGRGNTEAFF
TRBJ1-3,TRBV5-1,-,-,TGCGCCAGCAGCTTGAACCCGACACTTTCTGGAAACACCATATATTTT,CASSLNPTLSGNTIYF
TRBJ2-3,TRBV5-1,-,-,TGCGCCAGCAGCTTTGACGTCGTCCCAGATACGCAGTATTTT,CASSFDVVPDTQYF
TRBJ2-1,TRBV28,-,-,TGTGCCAGCAGTGGGAACAATGAGCAGTTCTTC,CASSGNNEQFF
TRBJ2-7,TRBV5-8,-,-,TGTGCCAGCAGCTTTAACTACGAGCAGTACTTC,CASSFNYEQYF
TRBJ1-1,TRBV5-1,-,-,TGCGCCAGCAGCTTGGAGGGTGGCCGCGCGGGCACTGAAGCTTTCTTT,CASSLEGGRAGTEAFF
TRBJ2-1,TRBV29-1,TRBD2,-,TGCAGCGCCGCCGGACTAGCGGGAGCATCTGAGCAGTTCTTC,CSAAGLAGASEQFF
TRBJ2-1,TRBV11-2,TRBD2,-,TGTGCCAGCAGCCAAAATTGGCGGGAGGGCCTTGTGGGTGAGCAGTTCTTC,CASSQNWREGLVGEQFF
TRBJ1-2,TRBV5-1,-,-,TGCGCCAGCAGCTTGACGGCCCCGAACTATGGCTACACCTTC,CASSLTAPNYGYTF
TRBJ2-2,TRBV10-3,-,-,TGTGCCATCCGGAGGGCGATAACGCCCACCGGGGAGCTGTTTTTT,CAIRRAITPTGELFF
TRBJ2-7,TRBV6-1,-,-,TGTGCCAGCAGTAGATTGATCTCCTACGAGCAGTACTTC,CASSRLISYEQYF
TRBJ2-7,TRBV6-1,TRBD1,-,TGTGCCAGCAGTTCCCTGGGGGACAGGGCCGGCGAGCAGTACTTC,CASSSLGDRAGEQYF
TRBJ2-5,TRBV10-3,TRBD1,once,TGTGCCACTAAAGGACAGGTTGGGGAGACCCAGTACTTC,CATKGQVGETQYF
TRBJ2-1,TRBV5-1,-,once,TGCGCCAGCAGCTTGGCTGGCAGGCTCAATGAGCAGTTCTTC,CASSLAGRLNEQFF
TRBJ1-2,TRBV27,-,-,TGTGCCAGCGGCCAATACCACAGCCCACCCTATGGCTACACCTTC,CASGQYHSPPYGYTF
TRBJ1-5,TRBV2,-,-,TGTGCCAGCAGTGAAAGGACAGGCAATCAGCCCCAGCATTTT,CASSERTGNQPQHF
TRBJ2-1,TRBV27,-,once,TGTGCCAGCAGCCAGGTCCCGACGGGGAATGAGCAGTTCTTC,CASSQVPTGNEQFF
TRBJ2-7,TRBV10-3,TRBD2,-,TGTGCCATCAGTGACACTAGCGGAATCTCCTACGAGCAGTACTTC,CAISDTSGISYEQYF
TRBJ1-2,TRBV27,TRBD1,-,TGTGCCAGCAGTTTTCGCCAGGGGGCAGGTGGCTACACCTTC,CASSFRQGAGGYTF
TRBJ2-7,TRBV27,TRBD1,-,TGTGCCAGCAGTCCAAAGACAGGGGACTACGAGCAGTACTTC,CASSPKTGDYEQYF
TRBJ2-2,TRBV7-8,-,-,TGTGCCAGCAGTCACGAACAGACTCTCACCGGGGAGCTGTTTTTT,CASSHEQTLTGELFF
TRBJ1-2,TRBV29-1,-,-,TGCAGCGCCTATGGCTACACCTTC,CSAYGYTF
TRBJ2-3,TRBV2,-,few,TGTGCCAGCAGTGGACAGGTCCGCAGCACAGATACGCAGTATTTT,CASSGQVRSTDTQYF
TRBJ2-1,TRBV9,-,-,TGTGCCAGCAGCGTAGATTCGACCCCTTGGAGCAATGAGCAGTTCTTC,CASSVDSTPWSNEQFF
TRBJ2-3,TRBV5-1,-,-,TGCGCCAGCAGCGCCACTAGCACAGATACGCAGTATTTT,CASSATSTDTQYF
TRBJ2-3,TRBV6-4,TRBD2,-,TGTGCCAGCAGGGAGGCGGGAGGCCCCACAGATACGCAGTATTTT,CASREAGGPTDTQYF